This is a list of T cell receptor beta chains from one sample in a study of T cell responses to AZD1222 COVID-19 vaccine. Assay: immunoSEQ multiplex PCR; the TCRdb copy retains only in-frame clones and omits some. In the table there are 80,000 to 95,000 clones, nearly 90% of which are singletons. Specimen: peripheral blood, collected on day 0 of MenACWY control vaccination. The receptor source for this set is an adult in good health. Each CDR3 is given with its conserved first and last residue.

j_gene | v_gene | CDR3aa
TRBJ1-2 | TRBV5-4 | CASSDVRDNYGYTF
TRBJ1-6 | TRBV27 | CASTRGDSPLHF
TRBJ2-2 | TRBV4-3 | CASSQELGGGNTGELFF
TRBJ2-1 | TRBV30 | CAWTPPTLGGNEQFF
TRBJ1-1 | TRBV4-1 | CASSFGTGGPSRSTEAFF
TRBJ1-1 | TRBV15 | CATSRDSSGVTEAFF
TRBJ2-2 | TRBV6-5 | CASRDGHLIDGELFF
TRBJ2-7 | TRBV2 | CASSIAGGEQYF
TRBJ1-1 | TRBV19 | CASSISGVGEAFF
TRBJ1-5 | TRBV9 | CASSVKGVGQPQHF
TRBJ2-3 | TRBV6-5 | CASRYPGGVGTQYF
TRBJ2-5 | TRBV7-2 | CASSFAQREGTQYF
TRBJ1-1 | TRBV4-1 | CASSQETGMANTEAFF
TRBJ1-6 | TRBV11-3 | CASSLVLGESPLHF
TRBJ1-1 | TRBV5-1 | CASSLAAETEAFF
TRBJ1-1 | TRBV9 | CASSVGPSGGFGTEAFF
TRBJ1-3 | TRBV15 | CATSRSDRGLVGNTIYF
TRBJ2-2 | TRBV18 | CASSQAAGELFF
TRBJ1-3 | TRBV11-2 | CASSLLGGNTIYF
TRBJ2-7 | TRBV5-1 | CASSFGIANSYEQYF
TRBJ1-2 | TRBV5-4 | CASSLDSHYGYTF
TRBJ1-6 | TRBV6-1 | CASSDQGGGNSPLHF
TRBJ1-2 | TRBV5-4 | CASSLGGQIPYGYTF
TRBJ1-5 | TRBV30 | CAWAQGGNQPQHF
TRBJ1-1 | TRBV29-1 | CSAAIELNTEAFF
TRBJ1-1 | TRBV6-5 | CASSYLSSGVEAFF
TRBJ1-2 | TRBV12-3/TRBV12-4 | CASSLGDNYGYTF
TRBJ2-3 | TRBV7-9 | CASSLGPLWLAGITDTQYF
TRBJ2-1 | TRBV11-2 | CASSLSTGWGAYNEQFF
TRBJ1-6 | TRBV11-3 | CASSSRQNSPLHF
TRBJ2-7 | TRBV11-3 | CASSLAGVGQGFYEQYF
TRBJ2-3 | TRBV9 | CASSQRTGVDTQYF
TRBJ2-7 | TRBV3-1/TRBV3-2 | CASSQDKLLSDRGKQYF
TRBJ1-4 | TRBV6-6 | CASSFGQLATNEKLFF
TRBJ2-7 | TRBV2 | CASSEASYYEQYF
TRBJ1-5 | TRBV5-6 | CASSDGTGGQPQHF
TRBJ2-1 | TRBV5-8 | CASSLVASRQFF
TRBJ2-7 | TRBV3-1/TRBV3-2 | CASSSPPRGQTYEQYF
TRBJ2-3 | TRBV5-1 | CASSFGQRADTQYF
TRBJ2-2 | TRBV5-6 | CASTPMPGADGELFF
TRBJ1-1 | TRBV11-3 | CASNKGRGPNTEAFF
TRBJ2-1 | TRBV2 | CATTGQTYNEQFF
TRBJ2-2 | TRBV7-9 | CASQDSLNTGELFF
TRBJ1-1 | TRBV4-2 | CASSQEGTNTEAFF
TRBJ1-1 | TRBV28 | CASSSTAGDEAFF